This T cell receptor beta chain stems from a study of monozygotic twins with inflammatory bowel disease. TCRdb reanalyzed the 5' RACE reads, giving one entry per CDR3 protein sequence and no DNA. This listing includes some 200,000 distinct CDR3 sequences. Each donor supplied about 2.7 ml of blood. Sequencing used blood. This clonotype originated in a human donor with ulcerative colitis or Crohn's disease, or a healthy co-twin of an affected twin (not recorded which).

This CDR3 is CSANPGQGAMNTEAFF. The genes are TRBV20-1 and TRBJ1-1; lacking DNA, the TRBD1 call made by TCRdb goes unchecked. This CDR3 has 16 residues. Germline V gives CDR1 DFQATT, CDR2 SNEGSKA (reference sequence).